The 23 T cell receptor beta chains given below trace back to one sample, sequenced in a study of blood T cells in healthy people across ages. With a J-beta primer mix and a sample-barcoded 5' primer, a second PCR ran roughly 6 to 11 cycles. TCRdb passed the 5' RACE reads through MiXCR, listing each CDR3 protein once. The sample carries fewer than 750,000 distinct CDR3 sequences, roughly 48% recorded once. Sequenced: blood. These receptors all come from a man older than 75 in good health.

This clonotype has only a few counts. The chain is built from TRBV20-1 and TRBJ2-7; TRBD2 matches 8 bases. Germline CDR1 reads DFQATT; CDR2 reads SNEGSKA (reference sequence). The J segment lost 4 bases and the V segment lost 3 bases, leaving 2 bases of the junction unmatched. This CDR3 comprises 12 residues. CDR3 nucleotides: TGCAGTGCTAGGGGCGGGAGGTACGAGCAGTACTTC. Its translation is CSARGGRYEQYF.

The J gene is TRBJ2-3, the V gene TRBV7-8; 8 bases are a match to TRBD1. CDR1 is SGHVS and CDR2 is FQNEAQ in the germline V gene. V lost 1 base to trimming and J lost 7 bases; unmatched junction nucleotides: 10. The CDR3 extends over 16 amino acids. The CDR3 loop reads CASSLGSTGAVNTQYF. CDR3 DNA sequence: TGTGCCAGCAGCTTAGGGTCGACAGGGGCTGTGAATACGCAGTATTTT.

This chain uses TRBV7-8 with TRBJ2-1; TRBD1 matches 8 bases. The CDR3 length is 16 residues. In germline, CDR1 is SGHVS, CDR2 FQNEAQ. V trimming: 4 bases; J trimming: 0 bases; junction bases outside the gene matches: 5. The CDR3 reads CASSWRDRSSYNEQFF. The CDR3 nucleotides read TGTGCCAGCAGCTGGCGGGACAGGAGCTCCTACAATGAGCAGTTCTTC. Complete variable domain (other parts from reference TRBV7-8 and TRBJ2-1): GAGVSQSPRYKVAKRGQDVALRCDPISGHVSLFWYQQALGQGPEFLTYFQNEAQLDKSGLPSDRFFAERPEGSVSTLKIQRTQQEDSAVYLCASSWRDRSSYNEQFFGPGTRLTVL.

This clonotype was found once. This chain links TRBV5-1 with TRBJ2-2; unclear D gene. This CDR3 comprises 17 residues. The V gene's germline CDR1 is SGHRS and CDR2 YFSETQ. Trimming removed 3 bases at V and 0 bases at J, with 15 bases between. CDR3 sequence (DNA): TGCGCCAGCAGCTCCCAACCACGGAGTGCGAACACCGGGGAGCTGTTTTTT. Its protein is CASSSQPRSANTGELFF.

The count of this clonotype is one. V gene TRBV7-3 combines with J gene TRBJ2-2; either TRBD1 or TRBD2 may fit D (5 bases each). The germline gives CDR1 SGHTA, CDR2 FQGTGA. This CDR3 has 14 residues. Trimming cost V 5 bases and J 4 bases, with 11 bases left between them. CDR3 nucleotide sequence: TGTGCCAGCAGCGGCCGGGACGGCACCGGGGAGCTGTTTTTT. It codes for CASSGRDGTGELFF. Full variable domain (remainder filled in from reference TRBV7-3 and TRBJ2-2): GAGVSQTPSNKVTEKGKYVELRCDPISGHTALYWYRQSLGQGPEFLIYFQGTGAADDSGLPNDRFFAVRPEGSVSTLKIQRTERGDSAVYLCASSGRDGTGELFFGEGSRLTVL.

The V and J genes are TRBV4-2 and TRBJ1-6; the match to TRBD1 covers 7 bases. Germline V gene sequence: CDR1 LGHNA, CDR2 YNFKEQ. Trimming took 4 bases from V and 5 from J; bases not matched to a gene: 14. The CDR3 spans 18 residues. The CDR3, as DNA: TGTGCCAGCAGCCCCTCCGGCGGCCAGGGGGGAAATAATTCACCCCTCCACTTT. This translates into CASSPSGGQGGNNSPLHF.

CDR3 sequence (DNA): TGCAGCGTTGACAGGGGTCACCAAGAGACCCAGTACTTC. This codes for CSVDRGHQETQYF. V is TRBV29-1 and J is TRBJ2-5; D might be TRBD1 (6 bases). Germline V lookup: CDR1 SQVTM, CDR2 ANQGSEA. Trimming stripped 3 bases from V and 0 bases from J, with 8 bases between. This CDR3 spans 13 amino acids.

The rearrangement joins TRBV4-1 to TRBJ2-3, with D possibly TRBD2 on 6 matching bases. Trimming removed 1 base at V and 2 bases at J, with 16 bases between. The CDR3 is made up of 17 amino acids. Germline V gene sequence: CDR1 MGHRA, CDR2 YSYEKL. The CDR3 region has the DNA TGCGCCAGCAGCCAAGGGTACGGCGGGGCAAACACAGATACGCAGTATTTT. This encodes CASSQGYGGANTDTQYF.

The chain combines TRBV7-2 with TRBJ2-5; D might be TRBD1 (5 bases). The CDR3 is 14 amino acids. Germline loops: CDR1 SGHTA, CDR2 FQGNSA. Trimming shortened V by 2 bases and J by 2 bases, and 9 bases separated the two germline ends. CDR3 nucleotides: TGTGCCAGCAGCTTATCACAGGTTCAAGAGACCCAGTACTTC. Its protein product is CASSLSQVQETQYF.

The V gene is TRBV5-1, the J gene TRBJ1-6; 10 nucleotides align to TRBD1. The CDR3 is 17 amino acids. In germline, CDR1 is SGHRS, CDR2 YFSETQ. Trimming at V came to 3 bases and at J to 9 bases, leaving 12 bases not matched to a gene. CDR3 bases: TGCGCCAGCAGCTGGGGAGCGACAGGGGGCGCGGGTTCACCCCTCCACTTT. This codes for CASSWGATGGAGSPLHF.

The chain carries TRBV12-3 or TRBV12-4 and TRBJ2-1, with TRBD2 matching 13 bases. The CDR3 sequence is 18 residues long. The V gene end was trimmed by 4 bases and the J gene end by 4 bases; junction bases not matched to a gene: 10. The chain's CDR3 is CASSSTSGLAGLYNEQFF. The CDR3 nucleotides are TGTGCCAGCAGTTCAACCTCGGGACTAGCGGGACTATACAATGAGCAGTTCTTC.

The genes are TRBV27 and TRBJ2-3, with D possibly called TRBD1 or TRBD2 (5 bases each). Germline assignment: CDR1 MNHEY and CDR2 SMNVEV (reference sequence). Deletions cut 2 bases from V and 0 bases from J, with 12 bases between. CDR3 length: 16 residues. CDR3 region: CASSLEGRDSTDTQYF. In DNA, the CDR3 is TGTGCCAGCAGTTTAGAGGGAAGGGACAGCACAGATACGCAGTATTTT.

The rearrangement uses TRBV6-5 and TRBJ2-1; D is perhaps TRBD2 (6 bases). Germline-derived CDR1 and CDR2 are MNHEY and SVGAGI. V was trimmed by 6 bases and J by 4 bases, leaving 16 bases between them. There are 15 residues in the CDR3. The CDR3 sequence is CASSTAGTRYNEQFF. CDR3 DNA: TGTGCCAGCAGCACCGCCGGGACTCGGTACAATGAGCAGTTCTTC.

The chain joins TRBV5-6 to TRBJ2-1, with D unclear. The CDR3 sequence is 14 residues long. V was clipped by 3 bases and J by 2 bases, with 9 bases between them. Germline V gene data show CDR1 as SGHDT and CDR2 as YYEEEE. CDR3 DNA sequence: TGTGCCAGCAGCTCGTATGGGGCCTACAATGAGCAGTTCTTC. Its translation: CASSSYGAYNEQFF.

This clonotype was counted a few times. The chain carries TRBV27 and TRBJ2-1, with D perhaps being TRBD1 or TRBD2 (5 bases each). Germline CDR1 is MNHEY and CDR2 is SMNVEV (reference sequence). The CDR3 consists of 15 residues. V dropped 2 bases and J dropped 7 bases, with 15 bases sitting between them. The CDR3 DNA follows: TGTGCCAGCAGTTTAACGGGGACCTACCTGAATGAGCAGTTCTTC. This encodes CASSLTGTYLNEQFF.

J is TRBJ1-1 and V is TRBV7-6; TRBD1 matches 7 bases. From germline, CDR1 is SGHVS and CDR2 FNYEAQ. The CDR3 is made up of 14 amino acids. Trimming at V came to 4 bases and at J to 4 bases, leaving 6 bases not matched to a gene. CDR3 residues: CASSSQGGVTEAFF. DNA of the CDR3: TGTGCCAGCAGCTCCCAGGGGGGAGTCACTGAAGCTTTCTTT.

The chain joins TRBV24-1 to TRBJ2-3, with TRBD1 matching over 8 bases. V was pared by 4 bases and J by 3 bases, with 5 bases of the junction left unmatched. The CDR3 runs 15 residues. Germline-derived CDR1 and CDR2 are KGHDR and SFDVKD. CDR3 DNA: TGTGCCACCAGTGACCGGACAGGGAGGACAGATACGCAGTATTTT. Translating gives CATSDRTGRTDTQYF.

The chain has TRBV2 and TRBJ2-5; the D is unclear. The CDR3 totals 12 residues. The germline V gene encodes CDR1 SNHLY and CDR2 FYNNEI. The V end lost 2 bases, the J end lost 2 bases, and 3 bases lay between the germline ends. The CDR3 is CASSERQETQYF. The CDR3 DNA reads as TGTGCCAGCAGTGAAAGACAAGAGACCCAGTACTTC. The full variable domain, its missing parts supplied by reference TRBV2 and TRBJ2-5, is EPEVTQTPSHQVTQMGQEVILRCVPISNHLYFYWYRQILGQKVEFLVSFYNNEISEKSEIFDDQFSVERPDGSNFTLKIRSTKLEDSAMYFCASSERQETQYFGPGTRLLVL.

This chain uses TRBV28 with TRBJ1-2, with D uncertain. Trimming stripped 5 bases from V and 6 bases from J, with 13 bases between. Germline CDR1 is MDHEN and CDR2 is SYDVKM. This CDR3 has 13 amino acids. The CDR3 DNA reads TGTGCCAGCAGTCCCCAGGCCGGAAATGGCTACACCTTC. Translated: CASSPQAGNGYTF.

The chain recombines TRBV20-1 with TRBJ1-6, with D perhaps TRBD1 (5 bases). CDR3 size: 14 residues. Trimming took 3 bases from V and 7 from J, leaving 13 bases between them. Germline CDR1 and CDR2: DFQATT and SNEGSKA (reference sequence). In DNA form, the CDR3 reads TGCAGTGCTAGTAGGTCCAGGGCCAATTCACCCCTCCACTTT. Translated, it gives CSASRSRANSPLHF.

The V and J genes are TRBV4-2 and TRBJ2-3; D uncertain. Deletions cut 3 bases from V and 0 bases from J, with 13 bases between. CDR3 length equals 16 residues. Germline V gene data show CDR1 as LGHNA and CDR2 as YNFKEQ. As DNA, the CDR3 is TGTGCCAGCAGCCAGGTCGGGTCTACTAGCACAGATACGCAGTATTTT. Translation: CASSQVGSTSTDTQYF.

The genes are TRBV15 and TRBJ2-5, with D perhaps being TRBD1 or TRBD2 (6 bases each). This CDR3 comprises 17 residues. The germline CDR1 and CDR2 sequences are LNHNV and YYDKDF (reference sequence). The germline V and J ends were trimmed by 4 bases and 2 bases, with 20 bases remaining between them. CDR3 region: CATSTWGRGVAQETQYF. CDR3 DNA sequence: TGTGCCACCAGCACCTGGGGGCGCGGGGTCGCTCAAGAGACCCAGTACTTC.

The CDR3 protein is CATSREQIGPYEQYV. CDR3 nucleotide sequence: TGTGCCACCAGCCGCGAACAGATAGGTCCCTACGAGCAGTACGTC. This rearrangement joins TRBV15 to TRBJ2-7; D remains ambiguous. Germline V lookup: CDR1 LNHNV, CDR2 YYDKDF (reference sequence). This CDR3 region has 15 residues. The V gene lost 5 bases and the J gene lost 2 bases, with 16 bases spanning the gap.